The 20 T cell receptor beta chains below come from one sample, sequenced in a study of T-cell reconstitution after alpha-beta-depleted transplantation in children. Using unique molecular identifiers, the investigators prepared the TCRbeta library. Each CDR3 protein is one row after TCRdb ran MiXCR on the PCR reads. The sample has 360,000 or so distinct CDR3 sequences, roughly 22% seen once. This sample comprised PBMCs from the stem cell graft donor, obtained from the stem cell graft. The receptors here all came from a human donor who donated a stem cell graft to a child with acute myeloid leukemia.

This clonotype was recorded a few times. The chain combines TRBV6-2 or TRBV6-3 with TRBJ2-5, with 10 nucleotides matching TRBD2. The CDR3 contains 13 residues. With 9 bases clipped from V and 2 bases from J, the junction kept 3 bases outside the gene matches. Germline lookup yields CDR1 MNHEY and CDR2 SVGEGT. CDR3 loop: CASGLAAQETQYF. The CDR3 DNA reads TGTGCCAGTGGACTAGCGGCACAAGAGACCCAGTACTTC.

This clonotype appeared many times. This chain links TRBV29-1 with TRBJ2-6; 8 bases align to TRBD1. This CDR3 has 11 amino acids. The trim removed 3 bases at V and 11 bases at J, leaving 0 bases unmatched. Germline loops: CDR1 SQVTM, CDR2 ANQGSEA. CDR3 protein: CSVETGDVLTF. The CDR3 DNA reads TGCAGCGTTGAGACAGGGGACGTCCTGACTTTC.

The CDR3 loop is CASSKGVGSGDSYEQYF. The CDR3 DNA is TGTGCCAGCAGCAAAGGGGTGGGTAGCGGCGACTCCTACGAGCAGTACTTC. The chain employs TRBV27 and TRBJ2-7, with D possibly matching TRBD2 (6 bases). CDR1 and CDR2 from the germline V gene are MNHEY and SMNVEV (reference sequence). The CDR3 sequence is 17 residues long. V was pared by 6 bases and J by 0 bases, with 21 bases between.

The chain has TRBV12-3 or TRBV12-4 and TRBJ2-1; 12 bases map to TRBD2. CDR3 size: 16 residues. Losses at the gene ends were 5 bases for V and 4 bases for J; bases not matched to a gene: 6. The CDR3 sequence is CASSRLAGVVYNEQFF. DNA of the CDR3: TGTGCCAGCAGTCGACTAGCGGGAGTCGTATACAATGAGCAGTTCTTC.

V usage is TRBV29-1 and J usage is TRBJ2-1; 9 bases match TRBD2. Germline V lookup: CDR1 SQVTM, CDR2 ANQGSEA. This CDR3 spans 15 amino acids. Losses at the gene ends were 1 base for V and 4 bases for J; bases not matched to a gene: 5. The CDR3 region is CSVEGRLAGYNEQFF. The CDR3 DNA sequence: TGCAGCGTTGAAGGGCGGCTAGCGGGGTACAATGAGCAGTTCTTC.

This clonotype has more than one count but fewer than ten. The chain uses TRBV29-1 and TRBJ1-1; D not certain. Germline CDR1 SQVTM, CDR2 ANQGSEA. V dropped 4 bases and J dropped 0 bases, with 9 bases sitting between them. This CDR3 has 13 amino acids. CDR3 loop: CSVAGRVNTEAFF. The CDR3 coding sequence is TGCAGCGTTGCGGGAAGAGTGAACACTGAAGCTTTCTTT.

This clonotype was found many times. The rearrangement links TRBV5-1 to TRBJ1-1; a possible D gene is TRBD1 (6 bases). The CDR3 runs 14 residues. Trimming pared 4 bases from V and 1 base from J, leaving 11 bases between. Germline V CDR1 and CDR2: SGHRS, YFSETQ. DNA of the CDR3: TGCGCCAGCAGCACAGGGATAAGGAACACTGAAGCTTTCTTT. This codes for CASSTGIRNTEAFF.

Only a few counts were recorded for this clonotype. The V and J genes are TRBV20-1 and TRBJ2-7; D is possibly TRBD1 (6 bases). Trimming stripped 1 base from V and 3 bases from J, with 10 bases between. Germline values: CDR1 DFQATT, CDR2 SNEGSKA (reference sequence). The CDR3 is made up of 13 amino acids. CDR3 sequence: CSARVRTDYEQYF. The DNA for the CDR3 is TGCAGTGCTAGAGTTCGGACAGACTACGAGCAGTACTTC.

This clonotype occurred a few times. This sequence joins TRBV5-1 and TRBJ2-2; 9 positions agree with TRBD2. CDR3 size: 15 residues. Trimming at V came to 0 bases and at J to 3 bases, leaving 0 bases not matched to a gene. Per the germline V gene, CDR1 is SGHRS and CDR2 is YFSETQ. DNA of the CDR3: TGCGCCAGCAGCTTGGGGACTAGCGACACCGGGGAGCTGTTTTTT. Its protein product is CASSLGTSDTGELFF.

V gene TRBV6-5 combines with J gene TRBJ2-1; 8 bases map to TRBD2. The CDR3 covers 18 residues. Germline loops: CDR1 MNHEY, CDR2 SVGAGI. The V gene end was trimmed by 0 bases and the J gene end by 0 bases; junction bases not matched to a gene: 7. In nucleotides, the CDR3 is TGTGCCAGCAGTTACTCTTTCCGGGGGGGAAGCTCCTACAATGAGCAGTTCTTC. This codes for CASSYSFRGGSSYNEQFF.

This clonotype has a handful of counts. V is TRBV29-1 and J is TRBJ2-1; perhaps TRBD2 as D (6 bases). The CDR3 runs to 15 residues. Germline V lookup: CDR1 SQVTM, CDR2 ANQGSEA. V lost 6 bases and J 7 bases, leaving 22 bases between the germline ends. CDR3 in DNA: TGCAGCGTCCGCATCCGGGACTCCCCCCTAAATGAGCAGTTCTTC. Protein: CSVRIRDSPLNEQFF.

J is TRBJ2-1 and V is TRBV29-1, with 10 bases lining up with TRBD1. This CDR3 comprises 19 residues. Germline V gene sequence: CDR1 SQVTM, CDR2 ANQGSEA. With V trimmed by 1 base and J by 4 bases, 16 bases remained unmatched. The CDR3 spells CSVEGTGTGANLRYNEQFF. DNA of the CDR3: TGCAGCGTTGAAGGTACCGGGACAGGGGCCAATCTTAGATACAATGAGCAGTTCTTC.

The chain links TRBV9 to TRBJ2-1; 10 bases are a match to TRBD2. Per the germline V gene, CDR1 is SGDLS and CDR2 is YYNGEE. This CDR3 has 17 residues. The V and J ends lost 4 bases and 2 bases, in that order; junction bases with no gene match: 9. The CDR3 spells CASSPGASGRTYNEQFF. The CDR3 DNA follows: TGTGCCAGCAGCCCCGGGGCTAGCGGGAGAACCTACAATGAGCAGTTCTTC.

The genes are TRBV20-1 and TRBJ2-7, with 13 bases lining up with TRBD2. The V gene's germline CDR1 is DFQATT and CDR2 SNEGSKA (reference sequence). V shed 4 bases, J shed 0 bases, and the junction held 18 bases outside the gene matches. This CDR3 contains 20 residues. The CDR3 DNA sequence: TGCAGTGCTAACTCTCCCGGACTAGCGGGAGTAGGGGATTACTCCTACGAGCAGTACTTC. It translates to CSANSPGLAGVGDYSYEQYF.

This clonotype was seen a few times. The CDR3 region has the DNA TGTGCCAGCAGCTCCGGTTTGGTCGGGTACACTGAAGCTTTCTTT. It is translated as CASSSGLVGYTEAFF. This chain links TRBV9 with TRBJ1-1; D is unclear. Trimming cost V 4 bases and J 3 bases, with 16 bases left between them. Germline lookup yields CDR1 SGDLS and CDR2 YYNGEE. The CDR3 length is 15 residues.

The rearrangement joins TRBV7-8 to TRBJ2-1; 13 nucleotides agree with TRBD2. The V gene end was trimmed by 5 bases and the J gene end by 6 bases; junction bases not matched to a gene: 7. From germline, CDR1 is SGHVS and CDR2 FQNEAQ. CDR3 size: 16 residues. The CDR3: CASSPRLAGGFNEQFF. The CDR3 nucleotides read TGTGCCAGCAGCCCCAGACTAGCGGGAGGCTTCAATGAGCAGTTCTTC.

The V and J genes are TRBV12-3 or TRBV12-4 and TRBJ2-7, with 10 bases identical to TRBD2. This CDR3 comprises 14 residues. V trimming: 6 bases; J trimming: 5 bases; junction bases outside the gene matches: 7. CDR3 loop: CASRPGLASDEQYF. The CDR3 nucleotides are TGTGCCAGCAGGCCGGGACTAGCGTCGGACGAGCAGTACTTC.

This clonotype has at least ten counts. This chain uses TRBV12-3 or TRBV12-4 with TRBJ1-2; D gene uncertain. Trimming left V 7 bases short and J 1 base short, with 16 bases between. The CDR3 totals 15 residues. The CDR3 DNA is TGTGCCAGCACCCGAACAGAATACCTTAACTATGGCTACACCTTC. Amino acid sequence: CASTRTEYLNYGYTF.

This clonotype occurred many times. The V and J genes are TRBV6-1 and TRBJ2-1; TRBD2 matches 10 bases. Germline CDR1 is MNHNS and CDR2 is SASEGT. Unmatched junction bases numbered 2, after V lost 0 bases and J lost 6 bases. The CDR3 sequence is 15 residues long. This chain's CDR3 is CASSEAPSGSNEQFF. CDR3 sequence (DNA): TGTGCCAGCAGTGAAGCGCCTAGCGGGAGCAATGAGCAGTTCTTC.

The chain combines TRBV2 with TRBJ1-4; tentative D call: TRBD1 (5 bases). The CDR3 is 18 residues long. V lost 2 bases to trimming and J lost 7 bases, with 23 bases between them. Germline CDR1 reads SNHLY; CDR2 reads FYNNEI. Here the CDR3 reads CASSESGAGLRRGEKLFF. The CDR3 coding sequence is TGTGCCAGCAGTGAATCCGGGGCAGGGTTAAGGCGCGGTGAAAAACTGTTTTTT. Full variable domain (missing parts from reference TRBV2 and TRBJ1-4): EPEVTQTPSHQVTQMGQEVILRCVPISNHLYFYWYRQILGQKVEFLVSFYNNEISEKSEIFDDQFSVERPDGSNFTLKIRSTKLEDSAMYFCASSESGAGLRRGEKLFFGSGTQLSVL.